This T cell receptor beta chain was identified during a study of blood T cell repertoires in COVID-19. Study context: PBMCs, B-cell-depleted T cells, or T cells were the source of the cDNA or gDNA that made up the material.

Per germline, CDR1 SGHRS and CDR2 YFSETQ. The CDR3 is 15 amino acids. The V gene lost 3 bases and the J gene lost 1 base, with 10 bases spanning the gap. Original processing notes: Amplification of reference gene primers provided the estimated nucleated cell counts. Here immunoSEQ multiplex PCR was the method, and the copy in TCRdb shows in-frame clones only, minus some. V, J and clone size were drawn from that table, and D and trimming were deduced from the DNA. Among about 230,000 clones listed, roughly 85% were seen once. The chain couples TRBV5-1 to TRBJ2-2; D perhaps matches TRBD1 (7 bases). This sequence was found in a middle-aged man with acute or convalescent COVID-19. The source material was peripheral blood. This CDR3 is CASSWQGGNTGELFF. The CDR3 bases are TGCGCCAGCAGCTGGCAGGGGGGGAACACCGGGGAGCTGTTTTTT.